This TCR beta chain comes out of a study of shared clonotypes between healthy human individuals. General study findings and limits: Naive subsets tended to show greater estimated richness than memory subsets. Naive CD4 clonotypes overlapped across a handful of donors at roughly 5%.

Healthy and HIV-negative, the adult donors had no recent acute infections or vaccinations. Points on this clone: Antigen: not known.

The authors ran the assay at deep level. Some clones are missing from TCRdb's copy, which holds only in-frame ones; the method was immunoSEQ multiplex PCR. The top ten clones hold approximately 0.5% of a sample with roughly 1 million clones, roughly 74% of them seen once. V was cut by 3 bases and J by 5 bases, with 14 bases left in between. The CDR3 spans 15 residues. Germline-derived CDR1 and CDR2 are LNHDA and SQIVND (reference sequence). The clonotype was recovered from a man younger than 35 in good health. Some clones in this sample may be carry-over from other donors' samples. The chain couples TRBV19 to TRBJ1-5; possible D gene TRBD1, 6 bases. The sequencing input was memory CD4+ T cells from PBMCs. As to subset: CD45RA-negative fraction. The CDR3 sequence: CASSIFRGGDQPQHF. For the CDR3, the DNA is TGTGCCAGTAGTATCTTTCGGGGGGGCGATCAGCCCCAGCATTTT. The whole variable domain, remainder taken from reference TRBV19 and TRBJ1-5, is DGGITQSPKYLFRKEGQNVTLSCEQNLNHDAMYWYRQDPGQGLRLIYYSQIVNDFQKGDIAEGYSVSREKKESFPLTVTSAQKNPTAFYLCASSIFRGGDQPQHFGDGTRLSIL.